Listed below are T cell receptor beta chains from one sample, sequenced in a study of blood T cell repertoires in COVID-19. Sequencing was performed with immunoSEQ multiplex PCR; in TCRdb, only in-frame clones are kept and a portion is missing. The sample includes 45,000 to 50,000 clones, 80% to 90% of them seen just once. The sample consisted of peripheral blood. Source of these receptors: a human donor in a cohort sampled during active COVID-19. Each CDR3 is given with its conserved first and last residue. D genes are given only for firm matches. Clone size appears in some rows only: once, few, many, or a class for an expanded clone.

J: TRBJ2-7; D: NA; V: TRBV2; size: NA; CDR3: CASRAYEQYF; DNA: TGTGCCAGCAGGGCTTACGAGCAGTACTTC
J: TRBJ1-1; D: TRBD1; V: TRBV27; size: NA; CDR3: CASSTDRDRGMNTEAFF; DNA: TGTGCCAGCAGTACGGATCGCGACAGGGGGATGAACACTGAAGCTTTCTTT
J: TRBJ2-4; D: NA; V: TRBV6-6; size: NA; CDR3: CASRAQGTANIQYF; DNA: TGTGCCAGCAGAGCACAGGGTACCGCAAACATTCAGTACTTC
J: TRBJ1-1; D: NA; V: TRBV3-1/TRBV3-2; size: NA; CDR3: CASSLRGGTEAFF; DNA: TGTGCCAGCAGCCTCAGGGGCGGCACTGAAGCTTTCTTT
J: TRBJ2-5; D: TRBD1; V: TRBV29-1; size: NA; CDR3: CSVAGQAMGETQYF; DNA: TGCAGCGTTGCGGGACAGGCAATGGGAGAGACCCAGTACTTC
J: TRBJ2-5; D: TRBD2; V: TRBV3-1/TRBV3-2; size: NA; CDR3: CASSPGTIQETQYF; DNA: TGTGCCAGCAGCCCCGGGACTATCCAAGAGACCCAGTACTTC
J: TRBJ2-2; D: TRBD2; V: TRBV6-4; size: medium-sized; CDR3: CASSASGGATGELFF; DNA: TGTGCCAGCAGTGCTAGCGGGGGGGCCACCGGGGAGCTGTTTTTT
J: TRBJ1-2; D: NA; V: TRBV7-9; size: few; CDR3: CASSLVRVEGYTF; DNA: TGTGCCAGCAGCTTAGTGAGGGTTGAAGGCTACACCTTC
J: TRBJ1-4; D: NA; V: TRBV18; size: once; CDR3: CASSPNGSNEKLFF; DNA: TGTGCCAGCTCACCAAACGGTTCTAATGAAAAACTGTTTTTT
J: TRBJ2-6; D: TRBD2; V: TRBV27; size: few; CDR3: CASSLRGGFSGANVLTF; DNA: TGTGCCAGCAGTTTAAGGGGAGGGTTCTCTGGGGCCAACGTCCTGACTTTC
J: TRBJ1-1; D: NA; V: TRBV19; size: once; CDR3: CASSSRPMTGNTEAFF; DNA: TGTGCCAGTAGTTCCAGACCCATGACAGGAAACACTGAAGCTTTCTTT
J: TRBJ2-2; D: NA; V: TRBV7-9; size: once; CDR3: CASTPDITTGELFF; DNA: TGTGCCAGCACCCCGGACATTACCACCGGGGAGCTGTTTTTT
J: TRBJ2-7; D: TRBD1; V: TRBV5-5; size: few; CDR3: CASSLDRGYEQYF; DNA: TGTGCCAGCAGCCTGGACAGGGGTTACGAGCAGTACTTC
J: TRBJ1-6; D: NA; V: TRBV4-2; size: NA; CDR3: CASSQVGGITNSPLHF; DNA: TGTGCCAGCAGCCAAGTCGGCGGGATTACCAATTCACCCCTCCACTTT
J: TRBJ1-2; D: NA; V: TRBV27; size: NA; CDR3: CASRSLGTSEAYGYTF; DNA: TGTGCCAGCAGAAGTTTGGGTACGTCAGAAGCGTATGGCTACACCTTC
J: TRBJ2-2; D: TRBD2; V: TRBV6-5; size: NA; CDR3: CASRWEGTGELFF; DNA: TGTGCCAGCAGGTGGGAGGGAACCGGGGAGCTGTTTTTT
J: TRBJ2-5; D: TRBD2; V: TRBV4-1; size: NA; CDR3: CASSQSLSGGQETQYF; DNA: TGCGCCAGCAGCCAATCTCTTAGCGGGGGGCAAGAGACCCAGTACTTC
J: TRBJ1-2; D: NA; V: TRBV7-2; size: NA; CDR3: CASSLVGLEDLSGYTF; DNA: TGTGCCAGCAGCTTAGTGGGGTTGGAGGACTTAAGTGGCTACACCTTC
J: TRBJ1-1; D: NA; V: TRBV4-3; size: once; CDR3: CASSQVGVNTEAFF; DNA: TGCGCCAGCAGCCAAGTCGGGGTGAACACTGAAGCTTTCTTT
J: TRBJ1-1; D: NA; V: TRBV9; size: few; CDR3: CASRRTDYTEAFF; DNA: TGTGCCAGCAGGCGTACAGATTACACTGAAGCTTTCTTT
J: TRBJ2-7; D: NA; V: TRBV27; size: NA; CDR3: CASSTPGGAREQYF; DNA: TGTGCCAGCAGTACCCCGGGTGGGGCGCGGGAGCAGTACTTC
J: TRBJ2-1; D: TRBD1; V: TRBV24-1; size: once; CDR3: CATSETGGYEQFF; DNA: TGTGCCACCAGTGAGACAGGGGGCTATGAGCAGTTCTTC
J: TRBJ1-6; D: NA; V: TRBV6-5; size: NA; CDR3: CASSTQLNSPLHF; DNA: TGTGCCAGCAGTACCCAACTGAATTCACCCCTCCACTTT
J: TRBJ2-7; D: TRBD1; V: TRBV5-4; size: once; CDR3: CASSPGTGGYEQYF; DNA: TGTGCCAGCAGCCCCGGGACAGGAGGATACGAGCAGTACTTC
J: TRBJ2-3; D: TRBD2; V: TRBV5-1; size: NA; CDR3: CASMPGGTSTDTQYF; DNA: TGCGCCAGCATGCCGGGGGGAACTAGCACAGATACGCAGTATTTT
J: TRBJ1-2; D: NA; V: TRBV9; size: NA; CDR3: CASSSLTQNYGYTF; DNA: TGTGCCAGCAGCTCACTAACCCAGAACTATGGCTACACCTTC
J: TRBJ1-5; D: NA; V: TRBV6-2/TRBV6-3; size: NA; CDR3: CASSRPGGNQPQHF; DNA: TGTGCCAGCAGTAGGCCCGGGGGGAATCAGCCCCAGCATTTT
J: TRBJ1-4; D: NA; V: TRBV18; size: NA; CDR3: CASSPGATNEKLFF; DNA: TGTGCCAGCTCACCGGGGGCGACTAATGAAAAACTGTTTTTT
J: TRBJ2-2; D: TRBD2; V: TRBV4-1; size: NA; CDR3: CASSQEKGLAGYYTGELFF; DNA: TGCGCCAGCAGCCAAGAAAAAGGACTAGCGGGATATTACACCGGGGAGCTGTTTTTT
J: TRBJ1-2; D: NA; V: TRBV3-1/TRBV3-2; size: NA; CDR3: CASSLGSGAYGYTF; DNA: TGTGCCAGCAGCTTGGGATCAGGGGCCTATGGCTACACCTTC
J: TRBJ2-7; D: NA; V: TRBV7-9; size: NA; CDR3: CASSLGQDYEQYF; DNA: TGTGCCAGCAGCTTAGGGCAGGACTACGAGCAGTACTTC
J: TRBJ1-4; D: NA; V: TRBV6-5; size: NA; CDR3: CASSLQVREKLFF; DNA: TGTGCCAGCAGTTTACAGGTTCGAGAAAAACTGTTTTTT
J: TRBJ1-4; D: NA; V: TRBV11-2; size: NA; CDR3: CASSFSFRQGREKLFF; DNA: TGTGCCAGCAGCTTTTCCTTTCGTCAGGGCCGTGAAAAACTGTTTTTT
J: TRBJ1-2; D: NA; V: TRBV7-9; size: NA; CDR3: CASMPGRDSLANYGYTF; DNA: TGTGCCAGTATGCCAGGCCGGGACTCCTTAGCTAACTATGGCTACACCTTC
J: TRBJ1-1; D: TRBD1; V: TRBV5-1; size: NA; CDR3: CASSPSGTGGVNTEAFF; DNA: TGCGCCAGCAGCCCTTCCGGGACAGGGGGCGTGAACACTGAAGCTTTCTTT
J: TRBJ1-1; D: NA; V: TRBV6-5; size: NA; CDR3: CASRAGSLNTEAFF; DNA: TGTGCCAGCAGGGCCGGGAGCTTGAACACTGAAGCTTTCTTT
J: TRBJ1-2; D: NA; V: TRBV2; size: NA; CDR3: CASQGLGYTF; DNA: TGTGCCTCCCAGGGTCTTGGCTACACCTTC
J: TRBJ1-3; D: NA; V: TRBV28; size: NA; CDR3: CASSLRRNSGNTIYF; DNA: TGTGCCAGCAGTTTACGGCGGAACTCTGGAAACACCATATATTTT
J: TRBJ1-5; D: NA; V: TRBV7-8; size: NA; CDR3: CASSLAGDQPQHF; DNA: TGTGCCAGCAGCCTCGCCGGGGATCAGCCCCAGCATTTT
J: TRBJ2-7; D: NA; V: TRBV6-5; size: NA; CDR3: CASSLSRTYEQYF; DNA: TGTGCCAGCAGTTTATCCAGAACCTACGAGCAGTACTTC
J: TRBJ2-7; D: TRBD1; V: TRBV19; size: NA; CDR3: CASRPGQGIFNEQYF; DNA: TGTGCCAGTCGCCCCGGACAGGGGATTTTCAACGAGCAGTACTTC
J: TRBJ1-2; D: TRBD1; V: TRBV6-5; size: NA; CDR3: CASSRITGDPSTRLF; DNA: TGTGCCAGCAGTCGGATTACAGGGGACCCTTCAACACGACTCTTC
J: TRBJ1-5; D: TRBD1; V: TRBV5-1; size: NA; CDR3: CASSLDRGSNQPQHF; DNA: TGCGCCAGCAGCTTAGACAGGGGTAGCAATCAGCCCCAGCATTTT
J: TRBJ2-1; D: TRBD2; V: TRBV7-2; size: NA; CDR3: CASSLALLAGGVSSYNEQFF; DNA: TGTGCCAGCAGCTTAGCTCTGCTAGCGGGGGGCGTCAGCTCCTACAATGAGCAGTTCTTC
J: TRBJ2-7; D: NA; V: TRBV27; size: NA; CDR3: CASSSSGFYHEQYF; DNA: TGTGCCAGCAGTAGCTCAGGGTTTTATCACGAGCAGTACTTC
J: TRBJ2-7; D: TRBD2; V: TRBV5-1; size: NA; CDR3: CASSSLHRGGPTYEQYF; DNA: TGCGCCAGCAGCTCCCTCCACCGGGGGGGACCTACCTACGAGCAGTACTTC
J: TRBJ1-3; D: NA; V: TRBV3-1/TRBV3-2; size: NA; CDR3: CASSRWQDSGNTIYF; DNA: TGTGCCAGCAGCCGATGGCAAGACTCTGGAAACACCATATATTTT
J: TRBJ1-5; D: TRBD1; V: TRBV7-2; size: NA; CDR3: CASSLGRRGDQPQHF; DNA: TGTGCCAGCAGCTTAGGGCGCAGGGGGGACCAGCCCCAGCATTTT
J: TRBJ2-2; D: TRBD2; V: TRBV12-5; size: NA; CDR3: CASGTAGRYTGELFF; DNA: TGTGCTAGTGGTACAGCGGGGAGATACACCGGGGAGCTGTTTTTT
J: TRBJ1-2; D: TRBD1; V: TRBV5-4; size: once; CDR3: CASSYDRGANYGYTF; DNA: TGTGCCAGCAGTTATGACAGGGGGGCTAACTATGGCTACACCTTC
J: TRBJ1-2; D: NA; V: TRBV6-2/TRBV6-3; size: NA; CDR3: CASSYSQTSVYGYTF; DNA: TGTGCCAGCAGTTACTCCCAGACCAGCGTCTATGGCTACACCTTC
J: TRBJ1-1; D: NA; V: TRBV11-3; size: NA; CDR3: CASSLEANTEAFF; DNA: TGTGCCAGCAGCTTAGAGGCGAACACTGAAGCTTTCTTT
J: TRBJ2-7; D: NA; V: TRBV9; size: once; CDR3: CASSVGGQYEQYF; DNA: TGTGCCAGCAGCGTAGGAGGGCAATACGAGCAGTACTTC
J: TRBJ1-1; D: NA; V: TRBV10-3; size: NA; CDR3: CAISELGGVSGTEAFF; DNA: TGTGCCATCAGTGAGCTCGGGGGAGTATCGGGCACTGAAGCTTTCTTT
J: TRBJ2-1; D: NA; V: TRBV19; size: NA; CDR3: CASRIESGRNNEQFF; DNA: TGTGCCAGTAGGATCGAGAGTGGCAGGAACAATGAGCAGTTCTTC
J: TRBJ1-1; D: TRBD1; V: TRBV2; size: NA; CDR3: CASRERTGANTEAFF; DNA: TGTGCCAGCAGGGAGAGGACAGGAGCGAACACTGAAGCTTTCTTT
J: TRBJ1-2; D: TRBD1; V: TRBV9; size: few; CDR3: CASSPAGQHGYTF; DNA: TGTGCCAGCAGCCCGGCGGGACAGCATGGCTACACCTTC